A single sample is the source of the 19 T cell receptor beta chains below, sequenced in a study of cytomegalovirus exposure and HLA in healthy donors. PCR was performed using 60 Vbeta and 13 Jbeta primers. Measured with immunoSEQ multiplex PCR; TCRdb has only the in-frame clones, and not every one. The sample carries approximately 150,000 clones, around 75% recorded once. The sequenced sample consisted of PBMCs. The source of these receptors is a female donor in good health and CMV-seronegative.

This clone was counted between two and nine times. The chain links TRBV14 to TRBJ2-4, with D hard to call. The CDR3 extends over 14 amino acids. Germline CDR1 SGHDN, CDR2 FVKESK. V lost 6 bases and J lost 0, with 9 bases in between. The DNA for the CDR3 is TGTGCCAGCAGTCAGGATCTAGCCAAAAACATTCAGTACTTC. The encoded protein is CASSQDLAKNIQYF.

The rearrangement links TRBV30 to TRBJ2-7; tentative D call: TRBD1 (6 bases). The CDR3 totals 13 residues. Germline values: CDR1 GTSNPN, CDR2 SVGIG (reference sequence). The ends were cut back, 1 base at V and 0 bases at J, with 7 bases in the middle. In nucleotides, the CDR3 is TGTGCCTGGAGTGAGGGGGTCTCCTACGAGCAGTACTTC. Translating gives CAWSEGVSYEQYF. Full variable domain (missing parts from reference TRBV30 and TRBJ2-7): SQTIHQWPATLVQPVGSPLSLECTVEGTSNPNLYWYRQAAGRGLQLLFYSVGIGQISSEVPQNLSASRPQDRQFILSSKKLLLSDSGFYLCAWSEGVSYEQYFGPGTRLTVT.

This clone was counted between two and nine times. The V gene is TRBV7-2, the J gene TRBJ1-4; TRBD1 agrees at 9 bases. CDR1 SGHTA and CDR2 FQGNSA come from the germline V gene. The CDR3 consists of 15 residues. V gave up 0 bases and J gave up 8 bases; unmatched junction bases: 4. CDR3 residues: CASSLAGGTGEKLFF. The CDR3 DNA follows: TGTGCCAGCAGCTTAGCGGGAGGGACAGGGGAAAAACTGTTTTTT.

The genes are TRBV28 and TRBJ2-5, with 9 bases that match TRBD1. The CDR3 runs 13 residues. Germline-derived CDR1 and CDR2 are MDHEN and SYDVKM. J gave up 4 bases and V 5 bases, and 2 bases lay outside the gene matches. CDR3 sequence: CASSNRGRETQYF. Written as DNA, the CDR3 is TGTGCCAGCAGTAACAGGGGGCGAGAGACCCAGTACTTC.

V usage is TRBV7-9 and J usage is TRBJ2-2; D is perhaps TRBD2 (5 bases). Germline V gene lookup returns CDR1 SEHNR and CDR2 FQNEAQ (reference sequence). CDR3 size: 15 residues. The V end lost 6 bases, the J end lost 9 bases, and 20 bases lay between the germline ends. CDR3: CASRRMVGEGRELFF. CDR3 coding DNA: TGTGCCAGCAGACGTATGGTGGGCGAGGGCCGGGAGCTGTTTTTT. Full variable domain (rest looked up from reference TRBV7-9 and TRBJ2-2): DTGVSQNPRHKITKRGQNVTFRCDPISEHNRLYWYRQTLGQGPEFLTYFQNEAQLEKSRLLSDRFSAERPKGSFSTLEIQRTEQGDSAMYLCASRRMVGEGRELFFGEGSRLTVL.

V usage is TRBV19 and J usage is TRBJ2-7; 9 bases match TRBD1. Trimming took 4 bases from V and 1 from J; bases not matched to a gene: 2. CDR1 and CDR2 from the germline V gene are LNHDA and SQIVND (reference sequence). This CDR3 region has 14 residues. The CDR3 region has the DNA TGTGCCAGTAGTAAGGGGACAGGGTCCTACGAGCAGTACTTC. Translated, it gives CASSKGTGSYEQYF.

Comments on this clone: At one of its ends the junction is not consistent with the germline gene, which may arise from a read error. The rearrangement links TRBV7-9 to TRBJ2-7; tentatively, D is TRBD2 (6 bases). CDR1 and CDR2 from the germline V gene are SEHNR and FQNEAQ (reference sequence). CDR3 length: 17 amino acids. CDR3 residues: CSSSLRLGRGESHEQYF. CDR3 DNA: TGTTCCAGCAGCTTAAGATTGGGTCGCGGGGAATCCCACGAGCAGTACTTC.

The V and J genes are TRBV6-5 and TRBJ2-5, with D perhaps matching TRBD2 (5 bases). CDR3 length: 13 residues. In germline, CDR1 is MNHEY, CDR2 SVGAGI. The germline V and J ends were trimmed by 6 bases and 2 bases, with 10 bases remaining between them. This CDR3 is CASSGLEQETQYF. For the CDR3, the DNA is TGTGCCAGCAGCGGACTGGAACAAGAGACCCAGTACTTC.

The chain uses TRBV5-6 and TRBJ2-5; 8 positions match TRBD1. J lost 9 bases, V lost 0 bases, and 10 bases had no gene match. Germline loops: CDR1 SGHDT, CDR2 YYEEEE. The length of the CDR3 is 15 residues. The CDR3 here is CASSLVAGGVGAQYF. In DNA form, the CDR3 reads TGTGCCAGCAGCTTGGTGGCAGGGGGCGTTGGGGCCCAGTACTTC. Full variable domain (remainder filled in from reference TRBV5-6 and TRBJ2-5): DAGVTQSPTHLIKTRGQQVTLRCSPKSGHDTVSWYQQALGQGPQFIFQYYEEEERQRGNFPDRFSGHQFPNYSSELNVNALLLGDSALYLCASSLVAGGVGAQYFGPGTRLLVL.

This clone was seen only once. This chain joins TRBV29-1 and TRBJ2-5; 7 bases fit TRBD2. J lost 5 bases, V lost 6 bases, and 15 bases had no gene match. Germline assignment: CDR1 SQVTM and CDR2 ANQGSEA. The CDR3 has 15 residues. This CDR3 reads CSVGGSGPLGETQYF. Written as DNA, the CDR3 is TGCAGCGTCGGCGGGAGCGGGCCTCTTGGGGAGACCCAGTACTTC.

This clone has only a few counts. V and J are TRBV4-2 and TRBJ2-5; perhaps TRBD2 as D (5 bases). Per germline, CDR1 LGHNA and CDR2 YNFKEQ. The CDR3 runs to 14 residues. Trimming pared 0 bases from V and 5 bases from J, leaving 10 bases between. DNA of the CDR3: TGTGCCAGCAGCCAAGATCTACTAGGGGAGACCCAGTACTTC. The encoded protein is CASSQDLLGETQYF.

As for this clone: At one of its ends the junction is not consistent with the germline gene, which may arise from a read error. CDR3 in DNA: TGTTCCAGCAGCGCTCCGGGACAGAGAGGCGCTGAAGCTTTCTTT. Protein: CSSSAPGQRGAEAFF. The chain is built from TRBV7-9 and TRBJ1-1, with 7 bases lining up with TRBD1. Germline V gene sequence: CDR1 SEHNR, CDR2 FQNEAQ (reference sequence). The CDR3 has 15 amino acids.

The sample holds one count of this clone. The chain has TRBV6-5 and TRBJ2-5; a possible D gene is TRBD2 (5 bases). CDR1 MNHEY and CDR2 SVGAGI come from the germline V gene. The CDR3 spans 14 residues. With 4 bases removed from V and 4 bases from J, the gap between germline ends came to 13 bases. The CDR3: CASSSVSGRETQYF. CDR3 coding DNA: TGTGCCAGCAGTTCTGTGAGTGGGAGAGAGACCCAGTACTTC.

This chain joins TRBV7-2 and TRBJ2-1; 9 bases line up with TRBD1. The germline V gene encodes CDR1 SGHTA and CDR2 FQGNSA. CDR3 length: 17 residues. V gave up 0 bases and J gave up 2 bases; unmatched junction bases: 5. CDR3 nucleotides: TGTGCCAGCAGCTTAGCGCGGAACAGGGGGCCCTACAATGAGCAGTTCTTC. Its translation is CASSLARNRGPYNEQFF.

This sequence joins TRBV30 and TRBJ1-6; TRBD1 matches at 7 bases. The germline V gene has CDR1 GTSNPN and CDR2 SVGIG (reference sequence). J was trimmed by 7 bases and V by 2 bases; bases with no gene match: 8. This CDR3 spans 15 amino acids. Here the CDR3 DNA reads TGTGCCTGGAGTCCTCGGGACAGTCGGAATTCACCCCTCCACTTT. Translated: CAWSPRDSRNSPLHF.

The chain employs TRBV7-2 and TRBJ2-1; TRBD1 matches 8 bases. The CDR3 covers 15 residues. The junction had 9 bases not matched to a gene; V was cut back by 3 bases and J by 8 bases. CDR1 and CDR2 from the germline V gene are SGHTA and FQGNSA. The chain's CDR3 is CASSLTGQGMDEQFF. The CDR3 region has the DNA TGTGCCAGCAGCTTGACCGGACAGGGTATGGATGAGCAGTTCTTC.

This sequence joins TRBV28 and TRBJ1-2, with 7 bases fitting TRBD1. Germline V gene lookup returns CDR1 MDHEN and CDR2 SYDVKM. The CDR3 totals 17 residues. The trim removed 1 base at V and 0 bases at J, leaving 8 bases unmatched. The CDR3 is CASSLYRGGIANYGYTF. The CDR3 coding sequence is TGTGCCAGCAGTTTATACAGGGGCGGTATCGCTAACTATGGCTACACCTTC.

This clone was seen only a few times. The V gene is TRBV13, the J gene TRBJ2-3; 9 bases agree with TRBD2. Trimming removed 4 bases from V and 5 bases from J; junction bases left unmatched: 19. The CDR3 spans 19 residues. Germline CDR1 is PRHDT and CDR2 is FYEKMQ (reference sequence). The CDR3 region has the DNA TGTGCCAGCAGCTCCTCCCGGCGGGTGCGGCGGGAGGGCCGAGATACGCAGTATTTT. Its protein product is CASSSSRRVRREGRDTQYF.

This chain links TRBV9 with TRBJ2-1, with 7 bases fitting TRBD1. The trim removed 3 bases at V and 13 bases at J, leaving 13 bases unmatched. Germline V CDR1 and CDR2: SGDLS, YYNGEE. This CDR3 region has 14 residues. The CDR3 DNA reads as TGTGCCAGCAGCGCCAGAGGAGGTGGGGACAGACAGTTCTTC. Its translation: CASSARGGGDRQFF.